This T cell receptor beta chain was identified during a study of T cell responses to AZD1222 COVID-19 vaccine. Some clones are missing from TCRdb's copy, which holds only in-frame ones; the method was immunoSEQ multiplex PCR. The sample yields 90,000 to 150,000 clones, 90% seen once. This clonotype was sampled from an adult who received the MenACWY meningococcal vaccine as a control. The material was peripheral blood, obtained 28 days after the second dose of the MenACWY control vaccine.

The CDR3, as DNA: TGTGCCAGTAATGCGTATCCCGGGGAGCTGTTTTTT. It codes for CASNAYPGELFF. This chain links TRBV19 with TRBJ2-2; D ambiguous. Looked up from germline, CDR1 is LNHDA and CDR2 is SQIVND (reference sequence). The CDR3 is 12 residues long. Trimming pared 7 bases from V and 6 bases from J, leaving 9 bases between.